The next 24 T cell receptor beta chains were all read from a single sample in a study of blood T cell repertoires in COVID-19. Only in-frame clones appear in the TCRdb table, and some are missing; sequencing was by immunoSEQ multiplex PCR. Among approximately 90,000 clones listed, about four fifths were seen once. The sample taken for sequencing was peripheral blood. The receptor set was obtained from a man in his 70s with COVID-19, enrolled during active disease.

This clone was seen a few times. V usage is TRBV5-1 and J usage is TRBJ2-3; no clear D. The germline CDR1 and CDR2 sequences are SGHRS and YFSETQ. The CDR3 runs 13 residues. V gave up 1 base and J gave up 2 bases, with 5 bases separating them. The CDR3 bases are TGCGCCAGCAGCTTGACTGCCACAGATACGCAGTATTTT. Amino acid sequence: CASSLTATDTQYF. The complete variable domain, with remaining parts taken from reference TRBV5-1 and TRBJ2-3, reads KAGVTQTPRYLIKTRGQQVTLSCSPISGHRSVSWYQQTPGQGLQFLFEYFSETQRNKGNFPGRFSGRQFSNSRSEMNVSTLELGDSALYLCASSLTATDTQYFGPGTRLTVL.

V usage is TRBV2 and J usage is TRBJ2-7; D call uncertain. This CDR3 has 15 residues. Germline lookup yields CDR1 SNHLY and CDR2 FYNNEI. Trimming cost V 5 bases and J 0 bases, with 14 bases left between them. The CDR3 DNA reads TGTGCCAGCAGTCCTTCCTTAATTAGCTCCTACGAGCAGTACTTC. The encoded protein is CASSPSLISSYEQYF.

V and J are TRBV19 and TRBJ2-6; possible D gene TRBD2, 6 bases. Trimming took 4 bases from V and 0 from J, leaving 16 bases between them. CDR3 length equals 18 residues. Germline values: CDR1 LNHDA, CDR2 SQIVND (reference sequence). DNA of the CDR3: TGTGCCAGTAGTACCCGACTCACGCGGGGCTCTGGGGCCAACGTCCTGACTTTC. It specifies CASSTRLTRGSGANVLTF. Full variable domain (missing parts from reference TRBV19 and TRBJ2-6): DGGITQSPKYLFRKEGQNVTLSCEQNLNHDAMYWYRQDPGQGLRLIYYSQIVNDFQKGDIAEGYSVSREKKESFPLTVTSAQKNPTAFYLCASSTRLTRGSGANVLTFGAGSRLTVL.

The chain uses TRBV28 and TRBJ2-7, with TRBD1 as a possible D gene (8 bases). V lost 10 bases and J 1 base, leaving 14 bases between the germline ends. The V gene's germline CDR1 is MDHEN and CDR2 SYDVKM. The CDR3 contains 13 residues. The CDR3 DNA is TGTGCCACCCGGGGGGACAGGTCCTACGAGCAGTACTTC. Encoded protein: CATRGDRSYEQYF.

The genes are TRBV5-1 and TRBJ2-7, with D tentatively TRBD1 (5 bases). Germline V gene data show CDR1 as SGHRS and CDR2 as YFSETQ. The CDR3 consists of 13 residues. V was pared by 4 bases and J by 3 bases, with 11 bases between. The CDR3 spells CASSTGRVYEQYF. CDR3 nucleotide sequence: TGCGCCAGCAGCACGGGCAGGGTCTACGAGCAGTACTTC.

The chain is built from TRBV6-5 and TRBJ1-2; 10 bases align to TRBD1. Germline CDR1 and CDR2: MNHEY and SVGAGI. The CDR3 has 15 residues. Unmatched junction bases numbered 11, after V lost 8 bases and J lost 5 bases. CDR3 residues: CASGSFRTGGYGYTF. The CDR3, as DNA: TGTGCCAGCGGGAGCTTTAGGACAGGGGGTTATGGCTACACCTTC.

The chain links TRBV19 to TRBJ2-7; 8 bases are a match to TRBD1. Losses at the gene ends were 11 bases for V and 0 bases for J; bases not matched to a gene: 3. This CDR3 is 12 amino acids long. The germline gives CDR1 LNHDA, CDR2 SQIVND (reference sequence). The CDR3: CAAGGSSYEQYF. In DNA form, the CDR3 reads TGTGCCGCAGGGGGCAGCTCCTACGAGCAGTACTTC. Variable domain in full (rest from reference TRBV19 and TRBJ2-7): DGGITQSPKYLFRKEGQNVTLSCEQNLNHDAMYWYRQDPGQGLRLIYYSQIVNDFQKGDIAEGYSVSREKKESFPLTVTSAQKNPTAFYLCAAGGSSYEQYFGPGTRLTVT.

V and J are TRBV19 and TRBJ2-5; D possibly corresponds to TRBD1 (5 bases). Germline values: CDR1 LNHDA, CDR2 SQIVND (reference sequence). This CDR3 comprises 14 residues. Trimming left V 5 bases short and J 2 bases short, with 12 bases between. The CDR3 nucleotides are TGTGCCAGTAGTGACCTACAGGTACAAGAGACCCAGTACTTC. Its translation: CASSDLQVQETQYF.

The chain has TRBV4-1 and TRBJ2-3; weak D call: TRBD2 (6 bases). Germline V gene data show CDR1 as MGHRA and CDR2 as YSYEKL. Trimming cost V 4 bases and J 3 bases, with 14 bases left between them. The length of the CDR3 is 15 residues. The CDR3 nucleotides read TGCGCCAGCAGCCCCGCCGGCGGAGGGACAGATACGCAGTATTTT. Translated, it gives CASSPAGGGTDTQYF.

Here the CDR3 DNA reads TGTGCCAGCAGCTTTAATCCTAGCGGCACAGATACGCAGTATTTT. Translating gives CASSFNPSGTDTQYF. V is TRBV11-1 and J is TRBJ2-3, with a weak D call TRBD2 (6 bases). Trimming stripped 3 bases from V and 1 base from J, with 11 bases between. Per the germline V gene, CDR1 is SGHAT and CDR2 is FQDESV (reference sequence). There are 15 residues in the CDR3. The variable domain in full, with the rest retrieved from reference TRBV11-1 and TRBJ2-3, is EAEVAQSPRYKITEKSQAVAFWCDPISGHATLYWYRQILGQGPELLVQFQDESVVDDSQLPKDRFSAERLKGVDSTLKIQPAELGDSAMYLCASSFNPSGTDTQYFGPGTRLTVL.

CDR3 DNA: TGCGCCAGCAGTGCCTCCAGAGGGGGAGTGACTGAAGCTTTCTTT. Residues: CASSASRGGVTEAFF. The chain is built from TRBV10-1 and TRBJ1-1, with TRBD1 as a possible D gene (6 bases). The CDR3 totals 15 residues. Trimming cost V 4 bases and J 5 bases, with 17 bases left between them. CDR1 is WNHNN, CDR2 SYGVQD, per germline (reference sequence).

The rearrangement uses TRBV12-3 or TRBV12-4 and TRBJ1-2, with no clear D. This CDR3 contains 12 residues. Trimming left V 6 bases short and J 7 bases short, with 12 bases between. The CDR3 sequence: CASSPRRRGYTF. The CDR3 region has the DNA TGTGCCAGCAGCCCTAGAAGGCGTGGCTACACCTTC.

There are a few counts of this clone. The chain carries TRBV21-1 and TRBJ1-2; TRBD1, the table's D call, lacks a check against the DNA. TRBV21-1 is marked as a pseudogene. This CDR3 contains 15 residues. The CDR3 sequence is CASSNRDRGNYGYTF. CDR3 DNA: TGTGCCAGCAGCAACCGGGACAGGGGTAACTATGGCTACACCTTC.

The CDR3 DNA sequence: TGTGCCAGTAAGCGACTAGCGGGAGGGAACACCGGGGAGCTGTTTTTT. Its protein is CASKRLAGGNTGELFF. The V gene is TRBV19, the J gene TRBJ2-2, with 13 bases aligning to TRBD2. The junction had 3 bases not matched to a gene; V was cut back by 7 bases and J by 1 base. The germline CDR1 and CDR2 sequences are LNHDA and SQIVND (reference sequence). The CDR3 has 16 amino acids.

The chain combines TRBV10-3 with TRBJ2-5, with 10 nucleotides matching TRBD2. This CDR3 is 15 amino acids long. After removal of 11 bases from V and 5 bases from J, the junction contained 14 bases not matched to a gene. Germline V lookup: CDR1 ENHRY, CDR2 SYGVKD. CDR3 nucleotides: TGTGCCTCTCAGGGGCTAGCGGGGGTGAGGGAGACCCAGTACTTC. Its protein product is CASQGLAGVRETQYF.

The chain joins TRBV28 to TRBJ1-5; TRBD1 matches 7 bases. Trimming at V came to 6 bases and at J to 9 bases, leaving 14 bases not matched to a gene. Germline CDR1 MDHEN, CDR2 SYDVKM. The CDR3 runs to 15 residues. The CDR3 nucleotides are TGTGCCAGCAGGTCCCCTACAGGGGCCGACGGGCCCCAGCATTTT. Protein sequence: CASRSPTGADGPQHF. Together with reference TRBV28 and TRBJ1-5, the CDR3 gives the full variable domain: DVKVTQSSRYLVKRTGEKVFLECVQDMDHENMFWYRQDPGLGLRLIYFSYDVKMKEKGDIPEGYSVSREKKERFSLILESASTNQTSMYLCASRSPTGADGPQHFGDGTRLSIL.

This clone occurred a few times. The chain employs TRBV7-2 and TRBJ2-7, with 7 bases aligning to TRBD2. V lost 5 bases to trimming and J lost 5 bases; unmatched junction nucleotides: 12. The CDR3 has 15 amino acids. Germline V gene data show CDR1 as SGHTA and CDR2 as FQGNSA. Here the CDR3 reads CASSAAGTTSHEQYF. Here the CDR3 DNA reads TGTGCCAGCAGCGCCGCCGGGACTACCTCACACGAGCAGTACTTC.

V and J are TRBV7-9 and TRBJ2-7; D is possibly TRBD2 (6 bases). In germline, CDR1 is SEHNR, CDR2 FQNEAQ (reference sequence). CDR3 length equals 14 residues. V shed 0 bases and J shed 1 base, with 7 bases lying between them. The DNA of the CDR3 is TGTGCCAGCAGCTTAGCGGGGGGATCCTACGAGCAGTACTTC. It is translated as CASSLAGGSYEQYF. Combining the CDR3 with reference TRBV7-9 and TRBJ2-7 gives the whole variable domain DTGVSQNPRHKITKRGQNVTFRCDPISEHNRLYWYRQTLGQGPEFLTYFQNEAQLEKSRLLSDRFSAERPKGSFSTLEIQRTEQGDSAMYLCASSLAGGSYEQYFGPGTRLTVT.

This clone was observed a handful of times. This chain joins TRBV18 and TRBJ1-5; 11 nucleotides agree with TRBD1. There are 15 residues in the CDR3. Germline V gene lookup returns CDR1 KGHSH and CDR2 LQKENI. After removal of 6 bases from V and 5 bases from J, the junction contained 6 bases not matched to a gene. The CDR3 DNA reads TGTGCCAGCTCCCCGGACAGGGGGCTTTATCAGCCCCAGCATTTT. It is translated as CASSPDRGLYQPQHF.

This chain uses TRBV28 with TRBJ1-6; D is possibly TRBD1 (5 bases). Trimming stripped 2 bases from V and 8 bases from J, with 10 bases between. Germline CDR1 and CDR2: MDHEN and SYDVKM. This CDR3 has 14 amino acids. The CDR3 DNA sequence: TGTGCCAGCAGTTTAAGGGGCGGTTATTCACCCCTCCACTTT. Translating gives CASSLRGGYSPLHF.

V and J are TRBV7-9 and TRBJ2-4; 7 bases are shared with TRBD1. V lost 5 bases and J lost 6; bases outside the gene matches: 7. The CDR3 has 14 residues. Germline V gene sequence: CDR1 SEHNR, CDR2 FQNEAQ (reference sequence). In nucleotides, the CDR3 is TGTGCCAGCAGCCCCAGGGACAGCTTAAACATTCAGTACTTC. Its translation: CASSPRDSLNIQYF. Filled out from reference TRBV7-9 and TRBJ2-4, the complete variable domain reads DTGVSQNPRHKITKRGQNVTFRCDPISEHNRLYWYRQTLGQGPEFLTYFQNEAQLEKSRLLSDRFSAERPKGSFSTLEIQRTEQGDSAMYLCASSPRDSLNIQYFGAGTRLSVL.

This clone has a handful of counts. J is TRBJ2-1 and V is TRBV28, with 9 bases that match TRBD2. The germline V gene encodes CDR1 MDHEN and CDR2 SYDVKM. V dropped 2 bases and J dropped 4; count of bases not matched to a gene: 0. This CDR3 is built from 14 residues. CDR3 coding DNA: TGTGCCAGCAGTTTAGCGGGAGGGTACAATGAGCAGTTCTTC. Translated: CASSLAGGYNEQFF.

V is TRBV2 and J is TRBJ2-7; 7 nucleotides match TRBD2. The germline V gene encodes CDR1 SNHLY and CDR2 FYNNEI. The CDR3 runs to 14 residues. J gave up 3 bases and V 6 bases, and 8 bases lay outside the gene matches. Written as DNA, the CDR3 is TGTGCCAGCAGAATGGGGGGGGGTTACTACGAGCAGTACTTC. This codes for CASRMGGGYYEQYF.

This chain joins TRBV19 and TRBJ1-6, with a possible D match to TRBD1 (6 bases). CDR1 LNHDA and CDR2 SQIVND come from the germline V gene (reference sequence). Trimming left V 6 bases short and J 6 bases short, with 15 bases between. This CDR3 contains 15 residues. The CDR3 loop is CASRRAGEPNSPLHF. CDR3 in DNA: TGTGCCAGTAGACGCGCAGGGGAACCTAATTCACCCCTCCACTTT.